Presented here are 9 T cell receptor beta chains from one specimen sequenced in a study of OX40 agonist ivuxolimab in advanced cancers. The data were produced by immunoSEQ multiplex PCR, yet TCRdb's version contains in-frame clones alone and is incomplete. This table has tens of thousands of clones, approximately 95% appearing once. Sequenced here: CD4+ or CD8+ T cells sorted from blood, sampled in a trial of the OX40 agonist ivuxolimab. These TCRs come from an adult with an advanced solid tumor such as melanoma, head and neck, liver or kidney cancer.

J is TRBJ2-5 and V is TRBV27, with D perhaps TRBD2 (6 bases). The germline V gene has CDR1 MNHEY and CDR2 SMNVEV (reference sequence). CDR3 size: 15 residues. The germline V and J ends were trimmed by 5 bases and 5 bases, with 18 bases remaining between them. The CDR3 region has the DNA TGTGCCAGCAGTGCCGGGACTCCCCCCCGCGAGACCCAGTACTTC. Translation: CASSAGTPPRETQYF.

CDR3 coding DNA: TGTGCCAGCAGCTTAGTAACACAGGGGAAGATGGGCAATCAGCCCCAGCATTTT. Amino acids: CASSLVTQGKMGNQPQHF. This chain joins TRBV11-3 and TRBJ1-5, with TRBD1 matching 7 bases. Germline V gene sequence: CDR1 SGHNT, CDR2 YENEEA. The J segment lost 2 bases and the V segment lost 1 base, leaving 11 bases of the junction unmatched. The CDR3 length is 18 residues.

V and J are TRBV4-2 and TRBJ1-1; TRBD1 might be the D (5 bases). Trimming took 0 bases from V and 0 from J, leaving 14 bases between them. The CDR3 totals 17 residues. The germline V gene has CDR1 LGHNA and CDR2 YNFKEQ. The CDR3 loop is CASSQEGARTMNTEAFF. CDR3 DNA sequence: TGTGCCAGCAGCCAAGAAGGAGCGAGGACAATGAACACTGAAGCTTTCTTT.

V is TRBV15 and J is TRBJ2-7, with a tentative D call TRBD1 (6 bases). Looked up from germline, CDR1 is LNHNV and CDR2 is YYDKDF (reference sequence). The CDR3 extends over 13 amino acids. Trimming removed 3 bases at V and 1 base at J, with 7 bases between. The CDR3 spells CATSSGTSYEQYF. The CDR3 region has the DNA TGTGCCACCAGCAGCGGGACATCCTACGAGCAGTACTTC.

This clone was found once. The CDR3 is CASSLAPGLQSTDTQYF. In nucleotides, the CDR3 is TGCGCCAGCAGCTTGGCACCGGGACTACAGAGCACAGATACGCAGTATTTT. J is TRBJ2-3 and V is TRBV5-1, with 7 bases identical to TRBD2. Unmatched junction bases numbered 7, after V lost 0 bases and J lost 0 bases. From germline, CDR1 is SGHRS and CDR2 YFSETQ. This CDR3 has 17 amino acids.

J is TRBJ2-7 and V is TRBV4-3; 8 nucleotides align to TRBD2. CDR3 length: 15 amino acids. Germline-derived CDR1 and CDR2 are LGHNA and YSLEER. The J segment lost 3 bases and the V segment lost 1 base, leaving 5 bases of the junction unmatched. CDR3 bases: TGCGCCAGCAGCCAAGGGGTTAGCGGGAACTACGAGCAGTACTTC. Its translation is CASSQGVSGNYEQYF.

The CDR3 sequence is CASSSRLAGNQGEQFF. Here the CDR3 DNA reads TGTGCCAGCAGCTCCCGACTAGCGGGGAACCAGGGGGAGCAGTTCTTC. The rearrangement links TRBV7-8 to TRBJ2-1; 11 bases fit TRBD2. Germline V lookup: CDR1 SGHVS, CDR2 FQNEAQ. V was clipped by 4 bases and J by 10 bases; unmatched bases: 12. This CDR3 has 16 amino acids.

This clone was counted once. This sequence joins TRBV5-1 and TRBJ2-3; TRBD2 aligns across 11 bases. Per germline, CDR1 SGHRS and CDR2 YFSETQ. The CDR3 extends over 16 amino acids. V was clipped by 2 bases and J by 1 base; unmatched bases: 3. CDR3 coding DNA: TGCGCCAGCAGCTTACTACTAGCGGGGGGCACAGATACGCAGTATTTT. Amino acid sequence: CASSLLLAGGTDTQYF.

The chain couples TRBV7-2 to TRBJ2-7; TRBD1 matches 8 bases. V trimming: 1 base; J trimming: 6 bases; junction bases outside the gene matches: 5. CDR3 size: 14 residues. Germline V gene sequence: CDR1 SGHTA, CDR2 FQGNSA. DNA for the CDR3: TGTGCCAGCAGCTTAGGTGACAGGGGCTTCGAGCAGTACTTC. It is translated as CASSLGDRGFEQYF.